This T cell receptor beta chain was obtained from a study of brain T cells in children with intractable seizures. Trimming shortened V by 4 bases and J by 0 bases, and 4 bases separated the two germline ends. The CDR3 runs 13 residues. CDR1 is SGHTA and CDR2 is FQGNSA in the germline V gene. Assay: immunoSEQ multiplex PCR; the TCRdb copy retains only in-frame clones and omits some. The sample lists 110,000 or so clones, 85% to 95% occurring once. General study findings and limits: Patients' HCMV serostatus was unknown; virus specificity rests on CDR3 similarity alone.

As concerns this clone: The antigen is unknown.

This sequence joins TRBV7-2 and TRBJ2-1, with D unresolved. Source: peripheral blood, taken at surgery. This TCR was recovered from a boy younger than two with hemimegalencephaly and intractable seizures. The CDR3 DNA is TGTGCCAGCAGCTGGAGCTCCTACAATGAGCAGTTCTTC. Its protein is CASSWSSYNEQFF. Complete variable domain (other parts from reference TRBV7-2 and TRBJ2-1): GAGVSQSPSNKVTEKGKDVELRCDPISGHTALYWYRQSLGQGLEFLIYFQGNSAPDKSGLPSDRFSAERTGGSVSTLTIQRTQQEDSAVYLCASSWSSYNEQFFGPGTRLTVL.